This record concerns one T cell receptor beta chain sequence. The antigen is unknown. Clones were read by immunoSEQ multiplex PCR, and TCRdb kept only the in-frame ones, dropping some. The table has some 1,400,000 clones, roughly 95% seen once. The CDR3 loop spans 15 amino acids. V lost 7 bases and J lost 2, with 17 bases in between. CDR1 and CDR2 from the germline V gene are MDHEN and SYDVKM. The data were taken from a study of shared clonotypes between healthy human individuals. Study-level background: Per donor, three plates held CD4 naive cells, three held CD4 memory, two held CD8 naive and one held CD8 memory.

The study, taken as a whole, reports: Sharing across four donors was highest in naive CD4 (approximately 5%) and lowest in memory CD8 (around 0.4%). The low donor count limited represented genetic and exposure-history diversity.

The sample comprised naive CD4+ T cells sorted from blood. Noted subset: CD45RA+ positively selected. V and J are TRBV28 and TRBJ1-2; perhaps TRBD1 as D (6 bases). The sequence came from a man between 25 and 39 years old in good health. CDR3 coding DNA: TGTGCCAGCACTATAGTCGCAGGGGCCAACTATGGCTACACCTTC. This encodes CASTIVAGANYGYTF.